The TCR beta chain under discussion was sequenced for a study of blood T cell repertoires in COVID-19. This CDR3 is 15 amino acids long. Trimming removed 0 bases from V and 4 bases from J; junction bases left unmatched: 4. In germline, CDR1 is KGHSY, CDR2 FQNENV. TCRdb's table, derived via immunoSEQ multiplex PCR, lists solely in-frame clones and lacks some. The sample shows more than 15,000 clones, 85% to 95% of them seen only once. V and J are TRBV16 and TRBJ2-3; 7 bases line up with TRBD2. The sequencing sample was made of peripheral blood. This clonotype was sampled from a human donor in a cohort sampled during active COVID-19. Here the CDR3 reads CASSQSSTSSDTQYF. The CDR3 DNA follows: TGTGCCAGCAGCCAATCGTCGACTAGCTCAGATACGCAGTATTTT.